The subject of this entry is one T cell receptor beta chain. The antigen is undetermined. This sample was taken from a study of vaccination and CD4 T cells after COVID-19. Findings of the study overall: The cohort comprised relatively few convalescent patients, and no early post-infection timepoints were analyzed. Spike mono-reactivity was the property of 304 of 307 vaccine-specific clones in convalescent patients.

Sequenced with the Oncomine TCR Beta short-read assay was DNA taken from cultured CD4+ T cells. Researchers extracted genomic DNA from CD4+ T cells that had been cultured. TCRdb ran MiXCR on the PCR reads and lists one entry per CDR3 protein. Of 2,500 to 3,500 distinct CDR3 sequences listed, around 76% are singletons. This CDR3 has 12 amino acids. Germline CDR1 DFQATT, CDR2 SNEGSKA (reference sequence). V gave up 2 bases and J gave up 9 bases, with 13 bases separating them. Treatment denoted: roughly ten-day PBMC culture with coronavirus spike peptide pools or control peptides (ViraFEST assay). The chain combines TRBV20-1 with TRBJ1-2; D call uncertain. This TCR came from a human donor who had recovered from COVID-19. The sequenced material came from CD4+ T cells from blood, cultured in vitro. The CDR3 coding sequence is TGCAGTGCTAGATGGGCCCATACAAGCTACACCTTC. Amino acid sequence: CSARWAHTSYTF.